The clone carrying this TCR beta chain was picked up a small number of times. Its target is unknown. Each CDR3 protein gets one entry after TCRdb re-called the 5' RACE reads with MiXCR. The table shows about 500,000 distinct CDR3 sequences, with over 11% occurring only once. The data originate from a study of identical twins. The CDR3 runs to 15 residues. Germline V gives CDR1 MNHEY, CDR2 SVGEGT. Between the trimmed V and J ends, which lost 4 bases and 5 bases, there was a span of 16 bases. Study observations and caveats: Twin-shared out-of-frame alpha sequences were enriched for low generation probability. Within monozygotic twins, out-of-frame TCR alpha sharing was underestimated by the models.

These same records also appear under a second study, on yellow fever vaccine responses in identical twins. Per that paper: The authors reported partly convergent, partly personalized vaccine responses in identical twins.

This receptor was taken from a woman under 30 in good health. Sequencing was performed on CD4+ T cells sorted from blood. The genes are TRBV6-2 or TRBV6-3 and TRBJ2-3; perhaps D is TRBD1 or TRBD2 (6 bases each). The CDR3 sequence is CASSSQYGGRDTQYF. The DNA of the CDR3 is TGTGCCAGCAGTTCCCAGTATGGGGGGCGAGATACGCAGTATTTT.